The clone carrying this T cell receptor (beta chain) has more than one count but fewer than ten. Only in-frame clones appear in the TCRdb table, and some are missing; sequencing was by immunoSEQ multiplex PCR. The sample records about 41,000 clones, approximately 90% being singletons. Germline CDR1 is SGHDN and CDR2 is FVKESK. Trimming pared 5 bases from V and 0 bases from J, leaving 10 bases between. CDR3 length: 14 amino acids. This entry is derived from a study of T cell changes during pregnancy in multiple sclerosis. V usage is TRBV14 and J usage is TRBJ1-1; D call uncertain. The starting material was CD4+ T cells from peripheral blood mononuclear cells, obtained in the first trimester of pregnancy. This TCR came from a female donor with multiple sclerosis, enrolled in a pregnancy study. CDR3 nucleotides: TGTGCCAGCAGCTACGCGGGAATGAACACTGAAGCTTTCTTT. Protein sequence: CASSYAGMNTEAFF.